This T cell receptor (beta chain) emerged from a study of PD-L1 blockade in urothelial cancer (dated by TCRdb to 2015 to 2018). A note on the overall study: Therapy was started in the mid-2010s for all patients, and atezolizumab 1,200 mg was administered intravenously every 3 weeks. Pretreatment blood TCR-seq was available for fewer than 30 patients, at least one posttreatment blood collection was obtained for 25 or so patients, and tumor TCR-seq was available for 25 or so patients. In the same patients who had TCR sequencing, pretreatment tumors also underwent whole exome sequencing and RNA sequencing. An exploratory multi-omic analysis was conducted of the somatic, immune and clinical correlates of response to PD-L1 blockade with atezolizumab in urothelial cancer. Durable clinical benefit meant progression-free survival longer than 6 months, and TCR features were also tested against progression-free and overall survival. Twenty-five of 29 patients were males with bladder-origin urothelial cancer, and about two thirds of the roughly 30 reported a prior smoking history. Pretreatment tumor samples, along with matched peripheral blood serially collected before and after atezolizumab treatment, were subjected to TCR sequencing. Under 10 patients reached durable clinical benefit, while fewer than 25 patients did not. Patients had an ECOG performance status of 0 or 1 and had received between 0 and 3 prior chemotherapy regimens. Blood samples were analyzed at two time points: 3 weeks after treatment start (second dose) and 6 weeks after treatment start. Blood samples gave a median of approximately 150,000 T cells and tens of thousands of unique TCRs, with a median clonality of roughly 0.081. Overall study results and their limits: At 3 weeks after the start of treatment, tumor-associated TCR clones in peripheral blood had expanded more in patients with durable benefit (n of about 20, p = 0.022). Because the sample size was small (n of about 29) and many exploratory analyses were performed, the results are intended to be hypothesis-generating. A pretreatment peripheral blood TCR clonality below the median was linked to improved progression-free and overall survival.

Germline trimming: 5 bases from V, 1 base from J; junction bases outside gene matches: 8. The CDR3 numbers 15 residues from cysteine through phenylalanine. Here the CDR3 DNA is all that survives: 45 bases in frame from base 1. Reading the germline V gene (reference sequence) gives CDR1 MNHEY and CDR2 SMNVEV. Of note for this clone: Its target antigen remains unknown. Per-base qualities were not stored, and no clone one base away is much larger.

The sample's time point label, decoded: peripheral blood 6 weeks after treatment start. The cohort comprised around 30 patients with locally advanced or metastatic urothelial carcinoma treated at Memorial Sloan Kettering on a trial protocol. Peripheral blood mononuclear cells were collected pretreatment and during treatment, at between 1 and 8 total time points per patient. The Qiagen DNeasy Blood extraction kit was used to purify genomic DNA from total PBMCs and tumor samples. PBMCs were collected pretreatment and during treatment and were isolated and stored as previously described. Synthetic TCR analog templates were spiked into each PCR so that absolute template abundance could be estimated from read counts. The immunoSEQ assay was used to amplify TCRbeta CDR3 regions from genomic DNA with bias-controlled V and J gene primers. Sequencing of rearranged TCRbeta segments was performed at approximately 20X coverage. In the paper's pipeline: Clustering was used to correct sequencing errors, and CDR3s were annotated against IMGT so that V, D and J genes could be assigned. Out-of-frame and stop-codon sequences were excluded, and only productive TCRbeta rearrangements were used in downstream analyses. Clonality was computed as one minus Shannon entropy normalized by the log of the number of unique productive sequences. Clones differing between time points or between blood and tumor were identified by Fisher's exact test with Benjamini-Hochberg correction at adjusted p below 0.01. Here the immuneACCESS table is served through TCRdb, limited to in-frame sequences with V and J called. Missing clones are a known gap in these copies; in checked studies unresolved V genes cover under half, and the rest lacks a known reason. V, J and clone size are taken as reported in that table, and D and trimming were inferred from the DNA itself. The sample records about 120,000 clones, 86% of which are singletons. The ten largest account for about 2.4% of the sample.

This TCR was recovered from a man over 45 with urothelial cancer. The rearrangement joined TRBV27 to TRBJ2-7, and TRBD2 aligns with 7 junction nucleotides. The source material was PBMCs, sampled around atezolizumab (anti-PD-L1) treatment. The CDR3 protein is CASSPLGEGSYEQYF. The DNA is TGTGCCAGCAGTCCCCTGGGGGAGGGTTCCTACGAGCAGTACTTC.